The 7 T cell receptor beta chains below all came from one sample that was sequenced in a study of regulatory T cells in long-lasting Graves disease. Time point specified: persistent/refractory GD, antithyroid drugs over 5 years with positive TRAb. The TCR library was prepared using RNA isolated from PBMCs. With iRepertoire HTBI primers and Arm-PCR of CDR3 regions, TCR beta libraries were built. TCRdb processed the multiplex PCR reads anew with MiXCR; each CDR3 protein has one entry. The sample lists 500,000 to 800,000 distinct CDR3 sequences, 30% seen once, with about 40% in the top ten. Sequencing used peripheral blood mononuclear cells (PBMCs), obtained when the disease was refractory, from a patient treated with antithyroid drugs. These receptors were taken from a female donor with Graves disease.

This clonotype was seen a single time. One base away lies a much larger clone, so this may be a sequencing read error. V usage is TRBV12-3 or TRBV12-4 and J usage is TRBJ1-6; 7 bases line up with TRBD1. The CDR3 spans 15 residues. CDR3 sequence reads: CASRTLTGVNSPLYF. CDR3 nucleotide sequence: TGTGCCAGCAGGACCTTAACAGGGGTTAATTCACCCCTCTACTTT.

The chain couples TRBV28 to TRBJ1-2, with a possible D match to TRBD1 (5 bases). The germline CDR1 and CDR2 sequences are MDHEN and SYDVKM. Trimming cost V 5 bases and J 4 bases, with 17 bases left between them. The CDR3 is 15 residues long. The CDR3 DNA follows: TGTGCCAGCAGTACCCGACAGCCCTTCGGCTATGGCTACACCTTC. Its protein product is CASSTRQPFGYGYTF.

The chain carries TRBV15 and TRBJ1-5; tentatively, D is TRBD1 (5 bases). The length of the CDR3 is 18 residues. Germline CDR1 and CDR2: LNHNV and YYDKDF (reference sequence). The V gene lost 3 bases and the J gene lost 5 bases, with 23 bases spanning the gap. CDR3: CATSSSGGKVSQDQPQHF. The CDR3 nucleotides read TGTGCCACCAGCAGCTCGGGGGGGAAAGTAAGTCAGGATCAGCCCCAGCATTTT.

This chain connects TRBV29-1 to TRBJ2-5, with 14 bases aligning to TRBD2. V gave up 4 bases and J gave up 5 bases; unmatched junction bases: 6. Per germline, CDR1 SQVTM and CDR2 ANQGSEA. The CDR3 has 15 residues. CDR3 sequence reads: CSVGTSGRLWETQYF. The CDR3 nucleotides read TGCAGCGTTGGGACTAGCGGGAGGTTATGGGAGACCCAGTACTTC.

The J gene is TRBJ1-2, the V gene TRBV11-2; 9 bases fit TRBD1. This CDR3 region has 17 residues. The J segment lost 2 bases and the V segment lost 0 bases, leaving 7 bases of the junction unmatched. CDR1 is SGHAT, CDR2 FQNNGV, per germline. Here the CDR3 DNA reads TGTGCCAGCAGCTTAGATTCCGGGACAGGGCTCAACTATGGCTACACCTTC. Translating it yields CASSLDSGTGLNYGYTF. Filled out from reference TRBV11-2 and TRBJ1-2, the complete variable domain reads EAGVAQSPRYKIIEKRQSVAFWCNPISGHATLYWYQQILGQGPKLLIQFQNNGVVDDSQLPKDRFSAERLKGVDSTLKIQPAKLEDSAVYLCASSLDSGTGLNYGYTFGSGTRLTVV.

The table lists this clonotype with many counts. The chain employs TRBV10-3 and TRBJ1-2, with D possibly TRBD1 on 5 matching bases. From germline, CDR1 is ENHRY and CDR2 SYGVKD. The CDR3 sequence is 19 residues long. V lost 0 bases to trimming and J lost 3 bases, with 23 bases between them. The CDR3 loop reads CAISESSASGRTPHYGYTF. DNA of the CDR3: TGTGCCATCAGTGAGTCAAGTGCTTCAGGGAGGACCCCTCACTATGGCTACACCTTC.

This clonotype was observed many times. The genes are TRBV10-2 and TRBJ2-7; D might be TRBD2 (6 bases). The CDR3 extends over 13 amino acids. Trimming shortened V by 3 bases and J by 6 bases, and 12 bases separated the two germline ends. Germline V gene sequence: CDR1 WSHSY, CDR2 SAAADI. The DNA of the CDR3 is TGCGCCAGCAGTGACCGGCAGGGAGGCGAGCAGTACTTC. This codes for CASSDRQGGEQYF.